The T cell receptor (beta chain) under discussion was sequenced for a study of blood T cell repertoires in COVID-19. Sequencing was performed with immunoSEQ multiplex PCR; in TCRdb, only in-frame clones are kept and a portion is missing. The sample comprises approximately 470,000 clones, about nine tenths of which are singletons, and about 0.7% rests with the top ten. The CDR3 loop spans 13 amino acids. CDR1 and CDR2 from the germline V gene are SQVTM and ANQGSEA. Deletions cut 5 bases from V and 6 bases from J, with 16 bases between. This clone was recorded only once. In terms of age and location, participants ranged from about 18 to 95 years and lived in under 30 US areas.

Sequenced material: PBMCs or T cells enriched from blood (not recorded which). This sequence was found in a woman between 18 and 30 years old who had recovered from COVID-19. The chain recombines TRBV29-1 with TRBJ1-2, with TRBD1 as a possible D gene (5 bases). This chain's CDR3 is CSVPPVGGDGYTF. The CDR3 nucleotides are TGCAGCGTTCCTCCAGTGGGGGGGGATGGCTACACCTTC.